These T cell receptor beta chains were read from a single sample in a study of T-cell memory formation after mild COVID-19. TCRdb reprocessed the 5' RACE reads via MiXCR and lists one record per CDR3 protein. The sample has roughly 80,000 distinct CDR3 sequences, around 13% seen once. Specimen: PBMCs or a T cell subset sorted from them (not recorded which). The receptors originated from an adult woman who had mild COVID-19 (a few samples of this study predate the infection). Cell type and time point are not known. Both conserved end residues are part of each CDR3. D genes are given only for firm matches. Part of the rows lack a size; the others show once, few, many or a class for expanded clones.

>TRBD1|TRBJ2-7|TRBV29-1|.
TGCAGCGTTGACACAGGGGGACCCTCCTACGAGCAGTACTTC
CSVDTGGPSYEQYF
>TRBD2|TRBJ2-5|TRBV15|few
TGTGCCACCAGCAGAGAACTCGCTAGCGGGAGACGGGAGACCCAGTACTTC
CATSRELASGRRETQYF
>.|TRBJ2-7|TRBV9|few
TGTGCCAGCAGCCCGTGGGGGGAGTCCGAGCAGTACTTC
CASSPWGESEQYF
>TRBD1|TRBJ2-7|TRBV7-9|few
TGTGCCAGCAGCTTAACAGGGGGCAGCGCGAACGAGCAGTACTTC
CASSLTGGSANEQYF
>.|TRBJ2-1|TRBV7-6|many
TGTGCCAGCAGCTTAGAGGACTACAATGAGCAGTTCTTC
CASSLEDYNEQFF
>.|TRBJ2-3|TRBV29-1|few
TGCAGCGCCGCGTCGGGGGAGTACACAGATACGCAGTATTTT
CSAASGEYTDTQYF
>.|TRBJ2-3|TRBV5-1|.
TGCGCCAGCAGCCTCTCCGGGACCGAGAGATTCACAGATACGCAGTATTTT
CASSLSGTERFTDTQYF
>TRBD2|TRBJ2-7|TRBV20-1|.
TGCAGTGCTAGAGATCTCCGGGACTACGCCGACGAGCAGTACTTC
CSARDLRDYADEQYF
>.|TRBJ1-1|TRBV7-9|many
TGTGCCAGCATCCCGCCGCAGGGAGTCGGGAACACTGAAGCTTTCTTT
CASIPPQGVGNTEAFF
>.|TRBJ2-3|TRBV20-1|few
TGCAGTGCTAGAGATCTGGAGGGAGATAGCACAGATACGCAGTATTTT
CSARDLEGDSTDTQYF
>.|TRBJ1-2|TRBV5-1|few
TGCGCCAGCAGCTTACCACAGGGAGTTAATGGCTACACCTTC
CASSLPQGVNGYTF
>.|TRBJ2-3|TRBV19|.
TGTGCCAGTAGTATTTTGGGTATTGGCACAGATACGCAGTATTTT
CASSILGIGTDTQYF
>TRBD1|TRBJ1-2|TRBV7-9|.
TGCGCCAGCAGCTTGGAGACAGGGGGAATCTATGGCTACACCTTC
CASSLETGGIYGYTF
>.|TRBJ2-7|TRBV29-1|few
TGCAGCGTTGTGGGTACTGAACAGTACTTC
CSVVGTEQYF
>TRBD2|TRBJ2-5|TRBV12-3/TRBV12-4|.
TGTGCCAGCAGCCGGCCCTTGCGGCTTAGCGGGAGTCCCCAAGAGACCCAGTACTTC
CASSRPLRLSGSPQETQYF
>TRBD2|TRBJ2-1|TRBV7-9|few
TGTGCCAGCAGCTCCGCCCGGACTAGCGGGGGAGGGTCCTACAATGAGCAGTTCTTC
CASSSARTSGGGSYNEQFF
>.|TRBJ1-3|TRBV2|.
TGTGCCAGCAGTGAAGCAAGGCTCTCTGGAAACACCATATATTTT
CASSEARLSGNTIYF
>.|TRBJ2-7|TRBV27|few
TGTGCCAGCAGCGCCTCGGGGCAGGGCTCCTACGAGCAGTACTTC
CASSASGQGSYEQYF
>TRBD1|TRBJ1-1|TRBV6-5|few
TGTGCCAGCAGTCTTACAGGGGGCAACACTGAAGCTTTCTTT
CASSLTGGNTEAFF
>TRBD1|TRBJ2-7|TRBV11-3|few
TGTGCCAGCAGCCCGGGAAGGGGACAGGGATGGGGCTACGAGCAGTACTTC
CASSPGRGQGWGYEQYF
>TRBD2|TRBJ2-7|TRBV3-1|.
TGTGCCAGCAGCCCCTTGGGGACTAGCGGGATCTACGAGCAGTACTTC
CASSPLGTSGIYEQYF
>.|TRBJ2-3|TRBV5-1|.
TGCGCCAGCAGCTTGTTGGTTGGGACAGATACGCAGTATTTT
CASSLLVGTDTQYF
>.|TRBJ2-7|TRBV2|.
TGTGCCAGCAGTGAAACCAGGACTTCGTCCTACGAGCAGTACTTC
CASSETRTSSYEQYF
>.|TRBJ2-5|TRBV6-2/TRBV6-3|few
TGTGCCAGCAGTTACTGGGGTGGGGAGACCCAGTACTTC
CASSYWGGETQYF
>.|TRBJ2-7|TRBV4-3|.
TGCGCCAGCAGTTCAAAGGGGCAGGGTTACGAGCAGTACTTC
CASSSKGQGYEQYF
>.|TRBJ1-5|TRBV4-1|.
TGCGCCAGCAGCCAACTAGGAGGCAATCAGCCCCAGCATTTT
CASSQLGGNQPQHF
>.|TRBJ2-2|TRBV7-6|few
TGTGCCAGCAGCTTAGCGGGGGCGCTCCGGACCGGGGAGCTGTTTTTT
CASSLAGALRTGELFF
>.|TRBJ2-7|TRBV7-9|many
TGTGCCAGCAGCCCCCGACGAAGGACGATCGACGAGCAGTACTTC
CASSPRRRTIDEQYF
>TRBD2|TRBJ2-7|TRBV7-9|few
TGTGCCAGCGGACTAGCACCATACGAGCAGTACTTC
CASGLAPYEQYF
>.|TRBJ2-7|TRBV30|.
TGTGCCTTTTCCGCAATATACGAGCAGTACTTC
CAFSAIYEQYF
>.|TRBJ2-6|TRBV3-1|.
TGTGCCACGTCTTTGGGGGTGAACTCTGGGGCCAACGTCCTGACTTTC
CATSLGVNSGANVLTF
>TRBD2|TRBJ2-1|TRBV29-1|.
TGCAGCGTGCCCGGCCTCCTAGCGGGGGGTAACAATGAGCAGTTCTTC
CSVPGLLAGGNNEQFF
>.|TRBJ2-7|TRBV20-1|few
TGCAGTGCTAGAGATAAGAAGGGGCACGAGCAGTACTTC
CSARDKKGHEQYF
>TRBD1|TRBJ1-1|TRBV6-5|many
TGTGCCAGCGGTCAGGGGGTCGGGACTGAAGCTTTCTTT
CASGQGVGTEAFF
>.|TRBJ1-6|TRBV13|few
TGTGCCAGCAGCTTAAAAGGGGATCTGTCCCTCCACTTT
CASSLKGDLSLHF
>TRBD1|TRBJ1-2|TRBV12-3/TRBV12-4|.
TGTGCCAGCAGCTACTCTGGGACAGCCTATGGCTACACCTTC
CASSYSGTAYGYTF
>.|TRBJ2-1|TRBV11-3|few
TGTGCCAGCAGCCCATCTGACCAACCCTACAATGAGCAGTTCTTC
CASSPSDQPYNEQFF
>TRBD2|TRBJ2-1|TRBV12-3/TRBV12-4|.
TGTGCCAGCCCTCAAGGGGTAGCGGGGGGCTACAATGAGCAGTTCTTC
CASPQGVAGGYNEQFF
>TRBD2|TRBJ2-3|TRBV4-3|few
TGCGCCAGCAGCCCCAGCGGGAGTGGATCGGCAGATACGCAGTATTTT
CASSPSGSGSADTQYF
>.|TRBJ2-3|TRBV5-6|few
TGTGCCAGCAGCGTGGGACCGAGCACAGATACGCAGTATTTT
CASSVGPSTDTQYF
>TRBD2|TRBJ2-7|TRBV20-1|.
TGCAGTGCTTCTAGCGGGGGAAGCTCCTACGAGCAGTACTTC
CSASSGGSSYEQYF
>.|TRBJ1-2|TRBV5-5|.
TGTGCCAGCAGCTCTTTGGCGGGTAACTATGGCTACACCTTC
CASSSLAGNYGYTF
>.|TRBJ1-6|TRBV7-8|few
TGTGCCAGCAGGTTCAAAAGGATCGGAACCAATTCACCCCTCCACTTT
CASRFKRIGTNSPLHF
>.|TRBJ2-1|TRBV7-9|.
TGTGCCAGCAGCTTTGGCGGCTGGCACAATGAGCAGTTCTTC
CASSFGGWHNEQFF
>TRBD2|TRBJ2-3|TRBV7-6|few
TGTGCCAGCAGCTTAGCGCTAGCGGTCTATCAGGAGGACACAGATACGCAGTATTTT
CASSLALAVYQEDTDTQYF